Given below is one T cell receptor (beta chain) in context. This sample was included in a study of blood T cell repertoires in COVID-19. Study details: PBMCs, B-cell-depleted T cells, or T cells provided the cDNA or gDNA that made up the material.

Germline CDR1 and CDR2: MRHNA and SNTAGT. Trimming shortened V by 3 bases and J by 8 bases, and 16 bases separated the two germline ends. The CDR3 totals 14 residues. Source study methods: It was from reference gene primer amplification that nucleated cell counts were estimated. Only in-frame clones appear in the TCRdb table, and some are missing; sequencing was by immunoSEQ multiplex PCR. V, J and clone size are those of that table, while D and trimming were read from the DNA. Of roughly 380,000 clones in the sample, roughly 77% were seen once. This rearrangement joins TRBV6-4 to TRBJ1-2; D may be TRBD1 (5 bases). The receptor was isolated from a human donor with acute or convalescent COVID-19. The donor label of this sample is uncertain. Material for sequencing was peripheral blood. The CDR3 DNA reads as TGTGCCAGCAGTGATAGTGGGGCACGAGGAGGCTACACCTTC. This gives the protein CASSDSGARGGYTF.